This T cell receptor (beta chain) was recorded in a study of PD-1 blockade in mismatch repair-deficient tumors. About the study: Enrolled about 2013-2017, patients had progressing, pretreated mismatch repair-deficient cancers of around twelve types. Findings of the study overall: Tumor-resident clones, often undetectable pretreatment in blood, expanded then contracted after pembrolizumab.

Every patient had mismatch repair deficiency by PCR or immunohistochemistry. The TCR-sequenced patients were a few responders to pembrolizumab. Germline CDR1 SGHRS, CDR2 YFSETQ. The CDR3 length is 12 residues. The V end lost 7 bases, the J end lost 0 bases, and 8 bases lay between the germline ends. This clone was seen more than once but under ten times. Its antigen is not identified. Here immunoSEQ multiplex PCR was the method, and the copy in TCRdb shows in-frame clones only, minus some. The table lists about 79,000 clones, approximately 81% of them singletons. The sequence was obtained from an adult with mismatch repair-deficient cancer. Here the sequenced sample was peripheral blood, taken 44 weeks after starting pembrolizumab. The chain carries TRBV5-1 and TRBJ2-7; a possible D gene is TRBD2 (6 bases). The CDR3, as DNA: TGCGCCAGCTCTAGCGACTCCTACGAGCAGTACTTC. Translating it yields CASSSDSYEQYF.